This T cell receptor beta chain was captured in a study of blood T cell repertoires in COVID-19. Looking at the study overall: Sites in the United States, Italy and Spain provided acute and convalescent COVID-19 samples.

This CDR3 has 16 residues. V lost 7 bases and J lost 6; bases outside the gene matches: 15. CDR1 and CDR2 (germline): SGHNT, YYREEE (reference sequence). The authors' processing: For nucleated cells, counts were estimated from reference gene primer amplification. Assay used: immunoSEQ multiplex PCR; TCRdb lists only in-frame clones, some missing. V and J calls and clone size are those listed in that table; D and trimming were worked out from the DNA. The sample lists over 45,000 clones; about four fifths were seen once. The receptor was isolated from a human donor in a cohort sampled during active or convalescent COVID-19. Sample: peripheral blood. The rearrangement links TRBV5-4 to TRBJ2-1; 8 nucleotides align to TRBD2. The chain's CDR3 is CASSLRGGTSRNEQFF. The CDR3 DNA reads as TGTGCCAGCTCACTCCGAGGGGGGACTAGTCGCAATGAGCAGTTCTTC.